This T cell receptor (beta chain) came from a study of T cells in Graves' hyperthyroidism and ophthalmopathy. What was amplified from RNA transcripts were TCR beta CDR3 regions. During a first-round RT-PCR of the TCR CDR3, the HTBI primer set was used. TCRdb independently ran MiXCR on the multiplex PCR reads; one entry per CDR3 protein. The sample holds more than 300,000 distinct CDR3 sequences, about 18% seen once. The count of this clonotype is one. V was trimmed by 2 bases and J by 4 bases, leaving 12 bases between them. The CDR3 runs 14 residues. Per germline, CDR1 MDHEN and CDR2 SYDVKM. The source is a young woman with Graves' hyperthyroidism that later progressed to Graves' ophthalmopathy. This chain joins TRBV28 and TRBJ2-7; D might be TRBD1 or TRBD2, each matching 5 bases. The specimen sequenced was blood. The CDR3 here is CASSLHRDLYEQYF. Written as DNA, the CDR3 is TGTGCCAGCAGTTTACATCGGGACCTATACGAGCAGTACTTC.